The 20 T cell receptor beta chains below all came from one sample that was sequenced in a study of Ad26.COV2.S vaccination and SARS-CoV-2 variants. Profiling relied on immunoSEQ multiplex PCR, and the TCRdb table lists in-frame clones only, not all of them. The sample lists more than 120,000 clones, 86% occurring once. Here the sequenced sample was peripheral blood, taken after recovery from COVID-19. All receptors derive from a human donor who had recovered from COVID-19.

The genes are TRBV7-9 and TRBJ2-3, with D perhaps TRBD1 (5 bases). CDR1 is SEHNR and CDR2 is FQNEAQ in the germline V gene (reference sequence). The CDR3 has 16 amino acids. The V end was cut by 1 base, the J end by 0 bases, with 11 bases between. The CDR3 sequence: CASSLVSAGSTDTQYF. CDR3 DNA sequence: TGTGCCAGCAGCTTAGTTTCCGCAGGGAGCACAGATACGCAGTATTTT.

This chain links TRBV28 with TRBJ1-5, with TRBD1 identical over 9 bases. Trimming removed 11 bases from V and 3 bases from J; junction bases left unmatched: 11. Germline V lookup: CDR1 MDHEN, CDR2 SYDVKM. CDR3 length: 15 residues. This CDR3 is CASRRDRAYNQPQHF. The CDR3 region has the DNA TGTGCCTCTCGCCGGGACAGGGCTTACAATCAGCCCCAGCATTTT.

The chain recombines TRBV19 with TRBJ1-1; D is possibly TRBD1 (5 bases). V gave up 4 bases and J gave up 0 bases, with 15 bases separating them. Germline loops: CDR1 LNHDA, CDR2 SQIVND (reference sequence). The length of the CDR3 is 16 residues. CDR3 amino acids: CASSTTFGGMNTEAFF. CDR3 nucleotide sequence: TGTGCCAGTAGTACGACCTTCGGGGGTATGAACACTGAAGCTTTCTTT.

The rearrangement links TRBV19 to TRBJ1-1; 8 bases are shared with TRBD1. This CDR3 spans 15 amino acids. Germline CDR1 is LNHDA and CDR2 is SQIVND (reference sequence). The J segment lost 7 bases and the V segment lost 3 bases, leaving 10 bases of the junction unmatched. The CDR3 DNA reads as TGTGCCAGTAGTATTGAAGTACAGGGGGATGGTGAAGCTTTCTTT. Translated, it gives CASSIEVQGDGEAFF. Complete variable domain (other parts from reference TRBV19 and TRBJ1-1): DGGITQSPKYLFRKEGQNVTLSCEQNLNHDAMYWYRQDPGQGLRLIYYSQIVNDFQKGDIAEGYSVSREKKESFPLTVTSAQKNPTAFYLCASSIEVQGDGEAFFGQGTRLTVV.

This rearrangement joins TRBV6-2 or TRBV6-3 to TRBJ2-5; the match to TRBD2 covers 8 bases. The germline CDR1 and CDR2 sequences are MNHEY and SVGEGT. Germline trimming cut 6 bases from V and 5 bases from J; bases unmatched to any gene: 8. The CDR3 consists of 14 residues. CDR3 residues: CASSFLAGSETQYF. As DNA, the CDR3 is TGTGCCAGCAGCTTTTTAGCGGGGTCGGAGACCCAGTACTTC.

This chain connects TRBV28 to TRBJ2-3, with TRBD1 matching over 7 bases. CDR3 length: 14 amino acids. The V gene end was trimmed by 5 bases and the J gene end by 0 bases; junction bases not matched to a gene: 2. Germline-derived CDR1 and CDR2 are MDHEN and SYDVKM. The CDR3 is CASSHRGSTDTQYF. The CDR3, as DNA: TGTGCCAGCAGTCACAGGGGAAGCACAGATACGCAGTATTTT. Full variable domain (missing parts from reference TRBV28 and TRBJ2-3): DVKVTQSSRYLVKRTGEKVFLECVQDMDHENMFWYRQDPGLGLRLIYFSYDVKMKEKGDIPEGYSVSREKKERFSLILESASTNQTSMYLCASSHRGSTDTQYFGPGTRLTVL.

The chain recombines TRBV7-8 with TRBJ1-1; D call uncertain. Germline V gives CDR1 SGHVS, CDR2 FQNEAQ. Between the trimmed V and J ends, which lost 1 base and 3 bases, there was a span of 15 bases. The CDR3 length is 16 residues. CDR3 coding DNA: TGTGCCAGCAGCTTAGGGGCCTCGGGAGGGCACACTGAAGCTTTCTTT. It is translated as CASSLGASGGHTEAFF.

The CDR3 spells CASSLVGTGARNSPLHF. The CDR3 DNA follows: TGTGCCAGCAGCTTAGTTGGGACAGGGGCTCGAAATTCACCCCTCCACTTT. The chain has TRBV7-2 and TRBJ1-6, with TRBD1 identical over 10 bases. V shed 1 base, J shed 7 bases, and the junction held 7 bases outside the gene matches. The CDR3 loop spans 17 amino acids. Germline loops: CDR1 SGHTA, CDR2 FQGNSA. The full variable domain, its missing parts supplied by reference TRBV7-2 and TRBJ1-6, is GAGVSQSPSNKVTEKGKDVELRCDPISGHTALYWYRQSLGQGLEFLIYFQGNSAPDKSGLPSDRFSAERTGGSVSTLTIQRTQQEDSAVYLCASSLVGTGARNSPLHFGNGTRLTVT.

The table lists this clone with a few counts. Written as DNA, the CDR3 is TGTGCCAGCAGTGAAAATCCCTCGATGATGCCAGATTTCTCTGGAAACACCATATATTTT. Amino acid sequence: CASSENPSMMPDFSGNTIYF. This chain links TRBV2 with TRBJ1-3, with unresolved D. Germline V gene sequence: CDR1 SNHLY, CDR2 FYNNEI. The CDR3 loop spans 20 amino acids. The V end lost 2 bases, the J end lost 0 bases, and 23 bases lay between the germline ends.

The chain recombines TRBV6-2 or TRBV6-3 with TRBJ1-1; a possible D gene is TRBD1 (5 bases). The CDR3 is made up of 14 amino acids. The V end lost 5 bases, the J end lost 1 base, and 11 bases lay between the germline ends. Germline CDR1 is MNHEY and CDR2 is SVGEGT. CDR3 coding DNA: TGTGCCAGCAGTCAACCGACAGCGAACACTGAAGCTTTCTTT. Its protein is CASSQPTANTEAFF.

The chain has TRBV4-3 and TRBJ2-3; D uncertain. Germline V CDR1 and CDR2: LGHNA, YSLEER. The CDR3 has 15 residues. The V and J ends lost 0 bases and 2 bases respectively, with 9 bases between them. The CDR3 reads CASSQDVGYTDTQYF. In DNA form, the CDR3 reads TGCGCCAGCAGCCAAGATGTAGGGTACACAGATACGCAGTATTTT.

The chain is built from TRBV5-5 and TRBJ2-1, with 9 bases aligning to TRBD2. In germline, CDR1 is SGHKS, CDR2 YYEKEE (reference sequence). The J segment lost 4 bases and the V segment lost 0 bases, leaving 2 bases of the junction unmatched. The CDR3 covers 15 residues. The CDR3 sequence: CASSLARGGYNEQFF. The CDR3 DNA reads as TGTGCCAGCAGCTTGGCGCGGGGGGGGTACAATGAGCAGTTCTTC.

This sequence joins TRBV19 and TRBJ1-1; D ambiguous. V lost 7 bases to trimming and J lost 3 bases, with 12 bases between them. Germline V gives CDR1 LNHDA, CDR2 SQIVND (reference sequence). The CDR3 contains 13 residues. As DNA, the CDR3 is TGTGCCAGTAACCGGGGAGGCGACACTGAAGCTTTCTTT. This gives the protein CASNRGGDTEAFF.

CDR3 sequence: CASQRGDQETQYF. The CDR3 coding sequence is TGTGCCAGCCAGCGGGGGGACCAAGAGACCCAGTACTTC. V is TRBV28 and J is TRBJ2-5, with TRBD2 matching 9 bases. V gave up 8 bases and J gave up 0 bases; unmatched junction bases: 1. CDR1 is MDHEN, CDR2 SYDVKM, per germline. The CDR3 contains 13 residues.

The CDR3 sequence is CASSDRGLTDQPQHF. CDR3 in DNA: TGTGCCAGCAGTGACCGGGGGCTAACGGATCAGCCCCAGCATTTT. The chain carries TRBV6-1 and TRBJ1-5, with D perhaps matching TRBD1 (6 bases). This CDR3 spans 15 amino acids. Trimming took off 3 bases at V and 5 bases at J, with 14 bases between the two ends. Germline CDR1 MNHNS, CDR2 SASEGT.

The genes are TRBV5-1 and TRBJ1-2, with D hard to call. Germline CDR1 SGHRS, CDR2 YFSETQ. CDR3 length: 13 residues. V was trimmed by 4 bases and J by 1 base, leaving 8 bases between them. This CDR3 is CASSENINYGYTF. The CDR3 nucleotides read TGCGCCAGCAGCGAGAATATTAACTATGGCTACACCTTC.

In nucleotides, the CDR3 is TGCGCCAGCAGCCACCGACTAGCTAACAATGAGCAGTTCTTC. As protein: CASSHRLANNEQFF. The chain joins TRBV4-1 to TRBJ2-1; 7 bases match TRBD2. This CDR3 spans 14 amino acids. CDR1 and CDR2 from the germline V gene are MGHRA and YSYEKL. V dropped 3 bases and J dropped 5; count of bases not matched to a gene: 4.

The V and J genes are TRBV4-3 and TRBJ2-3; D gene unclear. Germline V gene data show CDR1 as LGHNA and CDR2 as YSLEER. Deletions cut 1 base from V and 4 bases from J, with 12 bases between. This CDR3 has 15 amino acids. The CDR3 DNA reads TGCGCCAGCAGCCAAGCAGGTTCCCCCGCAGATACGCAGTATTTT. It codes for CASSQAGSPADTQYF.

V is TRBV5-8 and J is TRBJ1-2; D unclear. Germline V gene lookup returns CDR1 SGHTS and CDR2 YDEGEE. This CDR3 region has 15 residues. With 4 bases removed from V and 8 bases from J, the gap between germline ends came to 21 bases. The CDR3 DNA follows: TGTGCCAGCAGCACCTCGGAGGGATTGTCGTTCGGCTACACCTTC. This sequence encodes CASSTSEGLSFGYTF.

V usage is TRBV5-4 and J usage is TRBJ1-1; D is undetermined. V shed 2 bases and J shed 1 base, with 9 bases lying between them. In germline, CDR1 is SGHNT, CDR2 YYREEE (reference sequence). CDR3 size: 14 residues. The CDR3 loop reads CASSLSLANTEAFF. CDR3 nucleotide sequence: TGTGCCAGCAGCTTATCTCTGGCGAACACTGAAGCTTTCTTT.